This T cell receptor (beta chain) originates from a study of T cell responses to AZD1222 COVID-19 vaccine. The CDR3 is 14 residues long. From germline, CDR1 is LNHDA and CDR2 SQIVND (reference sequence). The ends lost 4 bases at V and 5 bases at J; junction bases unmatched: 2. This table comes from immunoSEQ multiplex PCR, and its TCRdb copy is limited to in-frame clones, with some not included. The data show 120,000 to 150,000 clones, approximately 91% seen once. The receptor comes from an adult who received the AZD1222 COVID-19 vaccine. The specimen was peripheral blood, collected 28 days after the second AZD1222 dose. The chain links TRBV19 to TRBJ2-1, with 10 bases aligning to TRBD2. The DNA of the CDR3 is TGTGCCAGTAGTACCCTAGCGGGAGACAATGAGCAGTTCTTC. Translated, it gives CASSTLAGDNEQFF. Drawing the rest from reference TRBV19 and TRBJ2-1, the complete variable domain is DGGITQSPKYLFRKEGQNVTLSCEQNLNHDAMYWYRQDPGQGLRLIYYSQIVNDFQKGDIAEGYSVSREKKESFPLTVTSAQKNPTAFYLCASSTLAGDNEQFFGPGTRLTVL.